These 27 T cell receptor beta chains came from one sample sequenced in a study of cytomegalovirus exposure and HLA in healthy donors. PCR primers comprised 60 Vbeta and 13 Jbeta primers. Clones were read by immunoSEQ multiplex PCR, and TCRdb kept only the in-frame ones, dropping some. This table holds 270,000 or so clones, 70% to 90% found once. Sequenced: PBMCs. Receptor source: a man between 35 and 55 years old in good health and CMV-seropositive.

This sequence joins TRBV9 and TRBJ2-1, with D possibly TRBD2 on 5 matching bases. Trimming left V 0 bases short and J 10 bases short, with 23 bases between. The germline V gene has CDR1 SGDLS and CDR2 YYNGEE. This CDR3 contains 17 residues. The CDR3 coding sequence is TGTGCCAGCAGCGTAGACCTTGGGAGACCCCCCGTGGGGGAGCAGTTCTTC. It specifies CASSVDLGRPPVGEQFF.

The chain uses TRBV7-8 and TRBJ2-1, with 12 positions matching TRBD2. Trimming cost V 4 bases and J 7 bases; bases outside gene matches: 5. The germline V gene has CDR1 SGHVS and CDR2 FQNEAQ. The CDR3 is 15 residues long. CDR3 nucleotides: TGTGCCAGCAGCTCCCTAGCGGGAGGGGGGAATGAGCAGTTCTTC. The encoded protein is CASSSLAGGGNEQFF. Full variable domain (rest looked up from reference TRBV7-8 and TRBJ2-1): GAGVSQSPRYKVAKRGQDVALRCDPISGHVSLFWYQQALGQGPEFLTYFQNEAQLDKSGLPSDRFFAERPEGSVSTLKIQRTQQEDSAVYLCASSSLAGGGNEQFFGPGTRLTVL.

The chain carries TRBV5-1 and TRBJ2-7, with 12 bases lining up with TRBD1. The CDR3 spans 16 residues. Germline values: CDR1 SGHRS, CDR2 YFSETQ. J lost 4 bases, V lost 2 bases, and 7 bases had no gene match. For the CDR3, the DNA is TGCGCCAGCAGCTTAAAAGGGACAGGGGGCCGTTACGAGCAGTACTTC. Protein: CASSLKGTGGRYEQYF.

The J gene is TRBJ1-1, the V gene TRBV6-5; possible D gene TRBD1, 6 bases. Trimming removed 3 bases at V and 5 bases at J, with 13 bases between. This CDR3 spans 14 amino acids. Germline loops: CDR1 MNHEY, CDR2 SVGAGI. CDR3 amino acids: CASSYRQRGTEAFF. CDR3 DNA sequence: TGTGCCAGCAGTTATCGACAGAGGGGGACTGAAGCTTTCTTT.

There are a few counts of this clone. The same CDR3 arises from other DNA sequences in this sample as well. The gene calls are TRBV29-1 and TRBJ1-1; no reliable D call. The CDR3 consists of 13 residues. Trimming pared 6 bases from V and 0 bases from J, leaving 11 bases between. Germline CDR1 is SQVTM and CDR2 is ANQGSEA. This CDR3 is CSVSRELNTEAFF. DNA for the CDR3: TGCAGCGTAAGTCGCGAGCTGAACACTGAAGCTTTCTTT.

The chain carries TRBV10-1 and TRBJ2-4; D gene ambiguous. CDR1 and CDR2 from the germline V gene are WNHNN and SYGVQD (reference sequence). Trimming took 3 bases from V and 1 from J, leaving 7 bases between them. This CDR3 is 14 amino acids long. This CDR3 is CASSDGWAKNIQYF. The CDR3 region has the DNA TGCGCCAGCAGTGACGGGTGGGCCAAAAACATTCAGTACTTC.

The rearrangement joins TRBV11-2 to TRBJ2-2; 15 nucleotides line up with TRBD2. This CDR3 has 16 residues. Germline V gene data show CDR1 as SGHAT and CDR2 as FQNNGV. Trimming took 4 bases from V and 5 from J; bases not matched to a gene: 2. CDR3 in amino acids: CASSSGLAGGTGELFF. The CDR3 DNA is TGTGCCAGCAGCTCCGGACTAGCGGGAGGGACCGGGGAGCTGTTTTTT.

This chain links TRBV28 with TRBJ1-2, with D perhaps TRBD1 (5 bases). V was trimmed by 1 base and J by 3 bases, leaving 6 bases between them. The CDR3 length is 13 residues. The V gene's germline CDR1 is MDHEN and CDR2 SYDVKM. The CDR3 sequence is CASSLLQDYGYTF. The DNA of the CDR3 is TGTGCCAGCAGTTTATTACAGGACTATGGCTACACCTTC.

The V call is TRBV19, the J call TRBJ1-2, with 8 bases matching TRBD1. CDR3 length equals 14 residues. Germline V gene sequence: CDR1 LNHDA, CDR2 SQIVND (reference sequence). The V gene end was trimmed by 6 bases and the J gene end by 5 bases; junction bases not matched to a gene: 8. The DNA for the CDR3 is TGTGCCAGTAGCCCGGACAGGGTTGATTATGGCTACACCTTC. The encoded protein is CASSPDRVDYGYTF.

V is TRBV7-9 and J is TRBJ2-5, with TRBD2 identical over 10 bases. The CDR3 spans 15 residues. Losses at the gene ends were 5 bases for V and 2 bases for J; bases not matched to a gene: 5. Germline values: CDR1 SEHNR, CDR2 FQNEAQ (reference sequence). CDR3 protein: CASSARTSGQETQYF. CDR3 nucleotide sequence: TGTGCCAGCAGCGCCAGGACTAGCGGACAAGAGACCCAGTACTTC.

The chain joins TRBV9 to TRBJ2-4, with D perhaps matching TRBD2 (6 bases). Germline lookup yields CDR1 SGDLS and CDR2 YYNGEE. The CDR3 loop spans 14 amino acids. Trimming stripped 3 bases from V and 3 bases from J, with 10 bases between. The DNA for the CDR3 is TGTGCCAGCAGCGAGGGAGGTTTCAAAAACATTCAGTACTTC. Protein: CASSEGGFKNIQYF.

CDR3 in amino acids: CASSLAFGVLGEAFF. The CDR3 DNA follows: TGTGCCAGCAGCTTAGCGTTCGGGGTGTTGGGGGAAGCTTTCTTT. The gene calls are TRBV7-2 and TRBJ1-1; no firm D call. This CDR3 comprises 15 residues. V dropped 0 bases and J dropped 8 bases, with 16 bases sitting between them. CDR1 is SGHTA, CDR2 FQGNSA, per germline.

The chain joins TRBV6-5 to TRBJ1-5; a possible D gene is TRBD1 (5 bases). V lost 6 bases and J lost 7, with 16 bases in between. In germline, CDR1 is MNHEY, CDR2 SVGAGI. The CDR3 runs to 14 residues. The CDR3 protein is CASSDSKGIQPQHF. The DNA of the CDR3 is TGTGCCAGCAGCGATAGTAAGGGGATACAGCCCCAGCATTTT.

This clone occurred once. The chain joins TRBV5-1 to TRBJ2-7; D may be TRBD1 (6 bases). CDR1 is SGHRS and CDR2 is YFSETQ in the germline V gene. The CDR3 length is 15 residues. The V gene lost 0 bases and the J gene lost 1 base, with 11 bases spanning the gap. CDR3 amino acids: CASSLVPGASYEQYF. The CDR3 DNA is TGCGCCAGCAGCTTGGTTCCAGGGGCTTCCTACGAGCAGTACTTC.

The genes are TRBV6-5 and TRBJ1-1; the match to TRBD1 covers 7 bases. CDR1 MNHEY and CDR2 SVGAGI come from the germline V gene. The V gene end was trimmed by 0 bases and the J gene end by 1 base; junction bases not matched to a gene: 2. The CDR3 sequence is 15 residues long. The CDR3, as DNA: TGTGCCAGCAGTTACTCGTCAGGGGGGAACACTGAAGCTTTCTTT. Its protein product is CASSYSSGGNTEAFF.

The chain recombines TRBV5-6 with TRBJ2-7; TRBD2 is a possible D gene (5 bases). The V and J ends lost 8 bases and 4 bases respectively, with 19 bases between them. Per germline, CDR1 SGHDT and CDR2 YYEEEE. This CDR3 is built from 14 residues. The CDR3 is CASRAEGVGYEQYF. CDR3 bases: TGTGCCAGTCGAGCCGAGGGTGTAGGGTACGAGCAGTACTTC. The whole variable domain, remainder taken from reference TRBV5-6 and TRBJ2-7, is DAGVTQSPTHLIKTRGQQVTLRCSPKSGHDTVSWYQQALGQGPQFIFQYYEEEERQRGNFPDRFSGHQFPNYSSELNVNALLLGDSALYLCASRAEGVGYEQYFGPGTRLTVT.

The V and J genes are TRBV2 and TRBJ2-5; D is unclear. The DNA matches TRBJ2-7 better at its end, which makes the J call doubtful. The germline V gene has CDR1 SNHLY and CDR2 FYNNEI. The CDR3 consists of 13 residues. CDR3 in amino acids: CASTLEIDREQYF. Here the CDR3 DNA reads TGTGCCAGCACCCTGGAGATCGACCGCGAGCAGTACTTC.

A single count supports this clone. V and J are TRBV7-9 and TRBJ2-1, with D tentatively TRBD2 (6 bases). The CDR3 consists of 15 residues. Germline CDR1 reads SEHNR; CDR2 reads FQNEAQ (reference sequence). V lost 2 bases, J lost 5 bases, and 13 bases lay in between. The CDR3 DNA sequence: TGTGCCAGCAGCTTAAGGCGGGACCTCGACAATGAGCAGTTCTTC. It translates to CASSLRRDLDNEQFF.

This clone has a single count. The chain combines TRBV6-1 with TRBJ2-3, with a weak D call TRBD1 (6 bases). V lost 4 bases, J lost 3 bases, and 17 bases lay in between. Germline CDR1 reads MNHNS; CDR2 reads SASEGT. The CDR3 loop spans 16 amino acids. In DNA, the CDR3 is TGTGCCAGCAGTGGGCGGTGGGGCAGGGGAACAGATACGCAGTATTTT. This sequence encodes CASSGRWGRGTDTQYF.

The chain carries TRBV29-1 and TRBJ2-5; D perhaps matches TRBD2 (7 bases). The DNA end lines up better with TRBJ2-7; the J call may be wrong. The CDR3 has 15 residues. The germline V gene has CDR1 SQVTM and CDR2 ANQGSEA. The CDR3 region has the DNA TGCAGCGTTGGCGGGGGCAGGAGAACCCCCTACGAGCAGTACTTC. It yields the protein CSVGGGRRTPYEQYF.

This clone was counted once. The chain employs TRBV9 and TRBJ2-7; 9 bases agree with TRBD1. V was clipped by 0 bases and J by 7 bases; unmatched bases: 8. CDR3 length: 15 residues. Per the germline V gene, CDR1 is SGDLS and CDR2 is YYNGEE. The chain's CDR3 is CASSVGDREVNEQYF. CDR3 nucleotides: TGTGCCAGCAGCGTAGGGGACAGGGAAGTTAATGAGCAGTACTTC.

CDR3 sequence: CASSLYREDTQYF. The DNA of the CDR3 is TGTGCCAGCAGCTTATACAGGGAAGATACGCAGTATTTT. V gene TRBV7-9 combines with J gene TRBJ2-3; D may be TRBD1 (6 bases). This CDR3 region has 13 residues. Germline CDR1 reads SEHNR; CDR2 reads FQNEAQ (reference sequence). V was clipped by 2 bases and J by 5 bases, with 8 bases between them.

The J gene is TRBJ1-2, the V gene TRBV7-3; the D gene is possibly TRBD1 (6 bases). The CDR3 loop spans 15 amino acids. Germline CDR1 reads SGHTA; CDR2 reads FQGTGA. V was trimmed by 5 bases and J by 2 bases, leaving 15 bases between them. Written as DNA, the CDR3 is TGTGCCAGCAGCCCCCATAGACAGGCCAACTATGGCTACACCTTC. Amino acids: CASSPHRQANYGYTF.

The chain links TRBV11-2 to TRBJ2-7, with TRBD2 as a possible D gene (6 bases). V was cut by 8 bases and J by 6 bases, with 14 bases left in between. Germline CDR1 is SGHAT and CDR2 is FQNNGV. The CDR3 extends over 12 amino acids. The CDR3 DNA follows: TGTGCCAGCCTAGGGGTGGGGGGCGAGCAGTACTTC. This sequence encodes CASLGVGGEQYF.

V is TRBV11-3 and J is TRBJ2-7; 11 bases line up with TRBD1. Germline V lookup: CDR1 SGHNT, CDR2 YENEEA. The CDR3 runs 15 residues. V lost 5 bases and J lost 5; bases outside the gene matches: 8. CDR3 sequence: CASSKDRGLPHEQYF. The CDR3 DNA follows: TGTGCCAGCAGCAAGGACAGGGGGCTCCCCCACGAGCAGTACTTC.

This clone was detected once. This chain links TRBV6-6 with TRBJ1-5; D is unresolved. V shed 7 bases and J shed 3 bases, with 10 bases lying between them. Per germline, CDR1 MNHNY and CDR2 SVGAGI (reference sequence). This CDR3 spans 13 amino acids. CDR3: CASTEVYNQPQHF. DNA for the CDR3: TGTGCCAGCACCGAAGTCTACAATCAGCCCCAGCATTTT.

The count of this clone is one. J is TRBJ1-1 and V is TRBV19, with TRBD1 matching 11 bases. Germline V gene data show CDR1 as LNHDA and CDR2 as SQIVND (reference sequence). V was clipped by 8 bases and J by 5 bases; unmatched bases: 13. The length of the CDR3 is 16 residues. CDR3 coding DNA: TGTGCCAGTCTCCAGGACAGGGGGCTTGTGGGGACTGAAGCTTTCTTT. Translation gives CASLQDRGLVGTEAFF.